Sequencing of this TCR beta chain was carried out in a study of tumor-infiltrating lymphocytes in localized non-small cell lung cancer. This table comes from immunoSEQ multiplex PCR, and its TCRdb copy is limited to in-frame clones, with some not included. Seen here are some 15,000 clones, approximately 62% observed once, and the top ten hold 4.5% to 7.5%. Germline V gene sequence: CDR1 MNHEY, CDR2 SVGAGI. The CDR3 covers 14 residues. Trimming removed 7 bases from V and 6 bases from J, with 19 bases in between. The sample was lung tumor tissue. The J gene is TRBJ2-7, the V gene TRBV6-5; tentatively, D is TRBD1 (6 bases). The TCR originated in a human donor with non-small cell lung cancer. CDR3 nucleotide sequence: TGTGCCAGCAAACCGGGACGTCAGACAGGCGAGCAGTACTTC. Protein product: CASKPGRQTGEQYF.